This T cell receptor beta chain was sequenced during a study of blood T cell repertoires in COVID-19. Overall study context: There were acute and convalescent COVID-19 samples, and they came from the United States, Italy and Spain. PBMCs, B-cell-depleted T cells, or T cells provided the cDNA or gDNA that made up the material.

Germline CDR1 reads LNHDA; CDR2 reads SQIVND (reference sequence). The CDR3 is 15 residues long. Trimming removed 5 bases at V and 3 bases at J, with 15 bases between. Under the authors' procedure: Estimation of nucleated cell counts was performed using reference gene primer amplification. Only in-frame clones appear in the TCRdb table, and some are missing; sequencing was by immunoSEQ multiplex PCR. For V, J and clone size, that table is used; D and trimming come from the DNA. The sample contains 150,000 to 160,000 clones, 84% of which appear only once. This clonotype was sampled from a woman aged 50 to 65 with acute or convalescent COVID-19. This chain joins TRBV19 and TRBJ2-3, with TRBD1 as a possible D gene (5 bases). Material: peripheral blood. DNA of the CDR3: TGTGCCAGTAGTGCAGGGTTCGGAAGTACAGATACGCAGTATTTT. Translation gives CASSAGFGSTDTQYF. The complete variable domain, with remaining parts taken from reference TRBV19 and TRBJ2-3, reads DGGITQSPKYLFRKEGQNVTLSCEQNLNHDAMYWYRQDPGQGLRLIYYSQIVNDFQKGDIAEGYSVSREKKESFPLTVTSAQKNPTAFYLCASSAGFGSTDTQYFGPGTRLTVL.